This T cell receptor (beta chain) came from a study of vaccination and CD4 T cells after COVID-19. Trimming stripped 6 bases from V and 3 bases from J, with 10 bases between. In germline, CDR1 is MDHEN, CDR2 SYDVKM. The CDR3 has 13 residues. Regarding time point: late sampling 161 to 241 days after vaccination in three convalescent patients. MiXCR was run by TCRdb on the PCR reads, yielding one entry per CDR3 protein. The sample consists of 25,000 to 30,000 distinct CDR3 sequences, roughly 51% of them appearing once. The TCR sequence derives from a human donor who had recovered from COVID-19. This rearrangement joins TRBV28 to TRBJ2-3; tentatively, D is TRBD1 (5 bases). This specimen consisted of CD4+ T cells from blood, obtained about 7 months after SARS-CoV-2 vaccination. CDR3 nucleotides: TGTGCCAGCAGGAGAGCAGGGACAGATACGCAGTATTTT. Its protein product is CASRRAGTDTQYF. Full variable domain (remainder filled in from reference TRBV28 and TRBJ2-3): DVKVTQSSRYLVKRTGEKVFLECVQDMDHENMFWYRQDPGLGLRLIYFSYDVKMKEKGDIPEGYSVSREKKERFSLILESASTNQTSMYLCASRRAGTDTQYFGPGTRLTVL.